Listed below are T cell receptor beta chains from one sample, sequenced in a study of blood T cell repertoires in COVID-19. Profiling relied on immunoSEQ multiplex PCR, and the TCRdb table lists in-frame clones only, not all of them. This sample has 150,000 to 200,000 clones, with 82% found just once. The sequencing sample was made of peripheral blood. The receptors come from a woman aged 60 to 75 with COVID-19, enrolled during active disease. CDR3s leave out the opening cysteine and the closing phenylalanine or tryptophan. Each record gives: CDR3 protein, J gene, V gene.

cdr3_aa: ASSLIQGGGLSRELF
j_call: TRBJ1-4
v_call: TRBV28

cdr3_aa: ASGSGNAGETQY
j_call: TRBJ2-5
v_call: TRBV2

cdr3_aa: ASSWGAGENEKLF
j_call: TRBJ1-4
v_call: TRBV5-4

cdr3_aa: ASRWASGGPYEQY
j_call: TRBJ2-7
v_call: TRBV2

cdr3_aa: ATSDPGTSGSNGQF
j_call: TRBJ2-1
v_call: TRBV24-1

cdr3_aa: ASSLAGADLYGYT
j_call: TRBJ1-2
v_call: TRBV7-6

cdr3_aa: ASSPRRQETQY
j_call: TRBJ2-5
v_call: TRBV7-2

cdr3_aa: ASSPGTGVFNEQF
j_call: TRBJ2-1
v_call: TRBV7-9

cdr3_aa: ASSTGGLSYNSPLH
j_call: TRBJ1-6
v_call: TRBV13

cdr3_aa: ASSRRLAGGGDTQY
j_call: TRBJ2-3
v_call: TRBV4-3

cdr3_aa: ASKDRGRANEKLF
j_call: TRBJ1-4
v_call: TRBV19

cdr3_aa: SASFGQGRPQH
j_call: TRBJ1-5
v_call: TRBV20-1

cdr3_aa: ASSLLTMAEAF
j_call: TRBJ1-1
v_call: TRBV7-2

cdr3_aa: ASSWDSVSGNTIY
j_call: TRBJ1-3
v_call: TRBV7-3

cdr3_aa: ASSQVQASNSPLH
j_call: TRBJ1-6
v_call: TRBV3-1/TRBV3-2

cdr3_aa: ASSDYLELF
j_call: TRBJ2-2
v_call: TRBV12-3/TRBV12-4

cdr3_aa: ASSAGHGTDTQY
j_call: TRBJ2-3
v_call: TRBV9

cdr3_aa: AISGQGLGQEQPQH
j_call: TRBJ1-5
v_call: TRBV10-3

cdr3_aa: ASSSEANQETQY
j_call: TRBJ2-5
v_call: TRBV28

cdr3_aa: ASSLERGGSSSYNEQF
j_call: TRBJ2-1
v_call: TRBV5-1

cdr3_aa: ASSFGPNEQF
j_call: TRBJ2-1
v_call: TRBV12-3/TRBV12-4

cdr3_aa: AWSSTGNTIY
j_call: TRBJ1-3
v_call: TRBV30

cdr3_aa: ASSPQETQY
j_call: TRBJ2-5
v_call: TRBV12-3/TRBV12-4

cdr3_aa: ASTSGGSVESYT
j_call: TRBJ1-2
v_call: TRBV7-8

cdr3_aa: ASSLITGELF
j_call: TRBJ2-2
v_call: TRBV28

cdr3_aa: ASSPRPGEQY
j_call: TRBJ2-7
v_call: TRBV18

cdr3_aa: ASSLRVGQGVQYQY
j_call: TRBJ2-7
v_call: TRBV11-1

cdr3_aa: ATRLAGYSEQF
j_call: TRBJ2-1
v_call: TRBV27

cdr3_aa: ASSRFAGEGYEQY
j_call: TRBJ2-7
v_call: TRBV7-3

cdr3_aa: ASRGTGGIDYGYT
j_call: TRBJ1-2
v_call: TRBV21-1

cdr3_aa: ASTEGLTDTQY
j_call: TRBJ2-3
v_call: TRBV6-5

cdr3_aa: ASSWGGRRATNEKLF
j_call: TRBJ1-4
v_call: TRBV5-4

cdr3_aa: ASSLEAPSSGGRF
j_call: TRBJ2-1
v_call: TRBV5-4

cdr3_aa: ASSPGASGGKKETQY
j_call: TRBJ2-5
v_call: TRBV11-2

cdr3_aa: GALARLRT
j_call: TRBJ1-2
v_call: TRBV20-1

cdr3_aa: ASSLAQGADGYT
j_call: TRBJ1-2
v_call: TRBV5-4

cdr3_aa: ASSLVVGLQETQY
j_call: TRBJ2-5
v_call: TRBV7-8

cdr3_aa: ASSSGLSTDTQY
j_call: TRBJ2-3
v_call: TRBV5-1

cdr3_aa: ASSLRSGGGSTDTQY
j_call: TRBJ2-3
v_call: TRBV7-2

cdr3_aa: ASSIGGAEAF
j_call: TRBJ1-1
v_call: TRBV19

cdr3_aa: ASTTRTGNSPLH
j_call: TRBJ1-6
v_call: TRBV2

cdr3_aa: ASSLSPGYGNQPQH
j_call: TRBJ1-5
v_call: TRBV27

cdr3_aa: ASSEDVRQGVQPQH
j_call: TRBJ1-5
v_call: TRBV2

cdr3_aa: ASSMDLDQPQH
j_call: TRBJ1-5
v_call: TRBV5-1

cdr3_aa: ASSEDRDYEQY
j_call: TRBJ2-7
v_call: TRBV3-1/TRBV3-2

cdr3_aa: AYSGRAVLHNEQF
j_call: TRBJ2-1
v_call: TRBV28

cdr3_aa: ASSYSRENPEQY
j_call: TRBJ2-7
v_call: TRBV6-6

cdr3_aa: ASSLRRGSYNEQF
j_call: TRBJ2-1
v_call: TRBV27

cdr3_aa: ASSGQGRAEAF
j_call: TRBJ1-1
v_call: TRBV14

cdr3_aa: ASSLEFGPAYEQY
j_call: TRBJ2-7
v_call: TRBV28

cdr3_aa: ASSESAGGTGELF
j_call: TRBJ2-2
v_call: TRBV2

cdr3_aa: ASSATSGRTSYEQY
j_call: TRBJ2-7
v_call: TRBV6-1

cdr3_aa: SSRTSVGEQF
j_call: TRBJ2-1
v_call: TRBV29-1

cdr3_aa: ASSLRGVRDTEAF
j_call: TRBJ1-1
v_call: TRBV3-1/TRBV3-2

cdr3_aa: ASKTRGSNQPQH
j_call: TRBJ1-5
v_call: TRBV6-5

cdr3_aa: ASSLPPGPPLQGDEQF
j_call: TRBJ2-1
v_call: TRBV7-2

cdr3_aa: ASSLSQGTEAF
j_call: TRBJ1-1
v_call: TRBV12-3/TRBV12-4

cdr3_aa: ASSLRGPTNEKLF
j_call: TRBJ1-4
v_call: TRBV5-1